This TCR beta chain was sequenced during a study of blood T cell repertoires in COVID-19. Study-level information: Spain, Italy and the United States supplied samples that represented acute and convalescent COVID-19. T cells, B-cell-depleted T cells, or PBMCs provided the cDNA or gDNA that served as material.

Authors' methods: Amplification of reference gene primers provided the estimated nucleated cell counts. TCRdb's copy holds only in-frame clones and misses some; the assay was immunoSEQ multiplex PCR. V, J and clone size are those of that table, while D and trimming were read from the DNA. The table shows about 98,000 clones, with roughly 80% occurring only once. This clone came up a few times. J was trimmed by 13 bases and V by 6 bases; bases with no gene match: 6. The CDR3 covers 11 residues. CDR1 and CDR2 (germline): LNHDA, SQIVND (reference sequence). The sequenced sample was peripheral blood. This sequence originates from a man between 65 and 79 years old with active or convalescent COVID-19. The gene calls are TRBV19 and TRBJ1-1; 9 bases are a match to TRBD1. CDR3 nucleotides: TGTGCCAGTAGCACCGGGACAGGGCATTTCTTT. This gives the protein CASSTGTGHFF.